This T cell receptor (beta chain) was sequenced in a study of T cells in localized non-small cell lung cancer. Profiled with immunoSEQ multiplex PCR; TCRdb holds only in-frame clones, not every one. The sample consists of fewer than 25,000 clones, about 86% of them appearing once. Study-level points and caveats: Tumor samples were not multi-region, leaving intratumor heterogeneity unexcluded. In uninvolved adjacent lung, T cell clonality reached its highest value, exceeding tumor.

On this clone: Its antigen is as yet unknown.

This CDR3 region has 10 residues. Trimming pared 4 bases from V and 5 bases from J, leaving 2 bases between. Germline V gene lookup returns CDR1 SNHLY and CDR2 FYNNEI. The chain recombines TRBV2 with TRBJ2-5, with D hard to call. The sample here was peripheral blood, taken before any cancer treatment. The TCR sequence derives from a male donor aged 60 or older with stage II squamous cell lung carcinoma. DNA for the CDR3: TGTGCCAGCAGTGTGGAGACCCAGTACTTC. Its protein is CASSVETQYF.